This paragraph reports one T cell receptor (beta chain). Its target is unknown. Germline CDR1 is MNHEY and CDR2 is SVGAGI. The CDR3 length is 16 residues. With 2 bases clipped from V and 5 bases from J, the junction kept 9 bases outside the gene matches. The table came from immunoSEQ multiplex PCR; TCRdb's copy has only in-frame clones and leaves some out. This table holds 86,000 or so clones, 95% to 97% found once. These data come from a study of cytomegalovirus exposure and HLA in healthy donors. Study observations and caveats: The study flagged approximately 180 TCR beta chains as cytomegalovirus-associated.

Specimen: PBMCs. The TCR comes from a man aged 18 to 29 in good health and CMV-seropositive. V and J are TRBV6-5 and TRBJ2-1; the match to TRBD2 covers 7 bases. CDR3 nucleotides: TGTGCCAGCAGTTACCTAAGGCGGGAGTACAACAATGAGCAGTTCTTC. It is translated as CASSYLRREYNNEQFF.